Presented here are 5 T cell receptor beta chains from one specimen sequenced in a study of a mutant IDH1 vaccine in newly diagnosed glioma. Sequencing was performed with immunoSEQ multiplex PCR; in TCRdb, only in-frame clones are kept and a portion is missing. The table lists approximately 60,000 clones, about 81% of them singletons. Time point indicated: week 23, last vaccination. Topical imiquimod accompanied each vaccine dose, which consisted of 300 ug of mutant IDH1 20-mer peptide. Their antigen targets remain unknown. This specimen consisted of PBMCs, obtained from a glioma patient whose treatment included an IDH1 peptide vaccine. These receptors came from a woman aged 35 to 49 with glioma. Some clones in this sample may be carry-over from other donors' samples.

This clone turned up a few times. The rearrangement links TRBV2 to TRBJ1-1; D gene ambiguous. V dropped 7 bases and J dropped 4 bases, with 10 bases sitting between them. CDR3 length: 12 residues. Germline V gene lookup returns CDR1 SNHLY and CDR2 FYNNEI. Written as DNA, the CDR3 is TGTGCCAGCACTAGGCAGGCCACTGAAGCTTTCTTT. Its protein product is CASTRQATEAFF.

DNA for the CDR3: TGTGCCAGAAGCTTGGCCGTTTGGGGCCCCACCGGGGAGCTGTTTTTT. It specifies CARSLAVWGPTGELFF. This chain links TRBV5-3 with TRBJ2-2; tentative D call: TRBD1 (5 bases). TRBV5-3 is an ORF, with its function uncertain. The CDR3 has 16 residues. Trimming removed 0 bases at V and 4 bases at J, with 13 bases between.

This chain uses TRBV5-1 with TRBJ1-3; D may be TRBD1 (5 bases). Germline lookup yields CDR1 SGHRS and CDR2 YFSETQ. There are 16 residues in the CDR3. V was cut by 0 bases and J by 4 bases, with 14 bases left in between. In DNA form, the CDR3 reads TGCGCCAGCAGCTTGGAGGCAGGGAGATACGGAAACACCATATATTTT. Residues: CASSLEAGRYGNTIYF.

The V call is TRBV7-6, the J call TRBJ2-1; a possible D gene is TRBD2 (6 bases). The CDR3 has 17 residues. Trimming took 3 bases from V and 6 from J, leaving 21 bases between them. Germline loops: CDR1 SGHVS, CDR2 FNYEAQ. The CDR3 is CASSFSYSAKGGNEQFF. The CDR3 DNA is TGTGCCAGCAGCTTTTCGTATAGCGCGAAGGGAGGCAATGAGCAGTTCTTC.

This chain connects TRBV19 to TRBJ2-7; weak D call: TRBD1 (6 bases). CDR1 and CDR2 from the germline V gene are LNHDA and SQIVND (reference sequence). The CDR3 loop spans 15 amino acids. V was shortened by 6 bases and J by 7 bases, with 22 bases between the two germline ends. The CDR3 DNA reads TGTGCCAGTAGCAACAGGGTACCCGCCTACGGGGAGCAGTACTTC. Amino acid sequence: CASSNRVPAYGEQYF.